This is a list of T cell receptor beta chains from one sample in a study of shared clonotypes between healthy human individuals. Sequenced by immunoSEQ multiplex PCR; TCRdb stores in-frame clones only, minus some. Of 950,000 to 1,200,000 clones in the sample, about 72% were seen once. Sequences were obtained from memory CD4+ T cells from PBMCs. These receptors all stem from a young man in good health. Some clones in this sample may be carry-over from other donors' samples. CDR3s include the opening cysteine and the closing phenylalanine or tryptophan. Each record gives: CDR3 length, clone size, V gene, J gene, D gene, CDR3 DNA, CDR3 protein. A D gene is named only where the DNA matches it firmly. Size values are once, few and many counts, or a class for expanded clones, and some rows have none.

cdr3_length: 14; clone_size: few; v_call: TRBV9; j_call: TRBJ1-1; d_call: TRBD1; cdr3_nt: TGTGCCAGCAGCGTAGAGGGGACAGGACCATCTACTTTCTTT; cdr3_aa: CASSVEGTGPSTFF
cdr3_length: 16; clone_size: NA; v_call: TRBV29-1; j_call: TRBJ1-1; d_call: TRBD1; cdr3_nt: TGCAGCGTTGTGTACTTGGGACAGGGTTTTGGGACTGAAGCTTTCTTT; cdr3_aa: CSVVYLGQGFGTEAFF
cdr3_length: 13; clone_size: NA; v_call: TRBV10-3; j_call: TRBJ2-5; d_call: TRBD1; cdr3_nt: TGTGCCATCGGGGACAGGGAACAAGAGACCCAGTACTTC; cdr3_aa: CAIGDREQETQYF
cdr3_length: 13; clone_size: NA; v_call: TRBV5-1; j_call: TRBJ2-5; d_call: NA; cdr3_nt: TGCGCCAGCAGCACCCCCGGGGTTGAGACCCAGTACTTC; cdr3_aa: CASSTPGVETQYF
cdr3_length: 13; clone_size: NA; v_call: TRBV19; j_call: TRBJ2-5; d_call: NA; cdr3_nt: TGTGCCAGTAGCGGACAGTCAAGGGAGACCCAGTACTTC; cdr3_aa: CASSGQSRETQYF
cdr3_length: 13; clone_size: NA; v_call: TRBV4-3; j_call: TRBJ2-7; d_call: TRBD1; cdr3_nt: TGCGCCAGCAGCCGAGACAGGGGAGTGGAGCAGTACTTC; cdr3_aa: CASSRDRGVEQYF
cdr3_length: 17; clone_size: once; v_call: TRBV18; j_call: TRBJ2-4; d_call: TRBD1; cdr3_nt: TGTGCCAGCTCACGTACCGGGACAGGGGGAAACAAAAACATTCAGTACTTC; cdr3_aa: CASSRTGTGGNKNIQYF
cdr3_length: 13; clone_size: few; v_call: TRBV27; j_call: TRBJ1-1; d_call: NA; cdr3_nt: TGTGCCAGCAGTTTATCTGTGGGCACTGAAGCTTTCTTT; cdr3_aa: CASSLSVGTEAFF
cdr3_length: 15; clone_size: NA; v_call: TRBV29-1; j_call: TRBJ2-7; d_call: TRBD1; cdr3_nt: TGCAGCGTTGAAGGTTGGGGGACAGGGGGCGTCAAGCAGTACTTC; cdr3_aa: CSVEGWGTGGVKQYF
cdr3_length: 14; clone_size: once; v_call: TRBV28; j_call: TRBJ2-1; d_call: NA; cdr3_nt: TGTGCCAGCAGTCCAGGCGACAGGTACAATGAGCAGTTCTTC; cdr3_aa: CASSPGDRYNEQFF
cdr3_length: 12; clone_size: NA; v_call: TRBV7-9; j_call: TRBJ2-1; d_call: NA; cdr3_nt: TGTGCCAGCAGCTTAGCGTACAATGAGCAGTTCTTC; cdr3_aa: CASSLAYNEQFF
cdr3_length: 12; clone_size: NA; v_call: TRBV28; j_call: TRBJ2-1; d_call: NA; cdr3_nt: TGTGCCAGCAGCCCAACCGCGATGAAGCAGTTCTTC; cdr3_aa: CASSPTAMKQFF
cdr3_length: 15; clone_size: NA; v_call: TRBV29-1; j_call: TRBJ2-6; d_call: TRBD1; cdr3_nt: TGCAGCGTTGTGGGACAGGGCTCCGGGGCCAACGTCCTGACTTTC; cdr3_aa: CSVVGQGSGANVLTF
cdr3_length: 14; clone_size: NA; v_call: TRBV5-1; j_call: TRBJ2-3; d_call: NA; cdr3_nt: TGCGCCAGCAGCCCGACAGGAGTGGCAGATACGCAGTATTTT; cdr3_aa: CASSPTGVADTQYF
cdr3_length: 14; clone_size: NA; v_call: TRBV18; j_call: TRBJ1-2; d_call: TRBD1; cdr3_nt: TGTGCCAGCTCACCAGGACAGGGGGCCGATGGCTACACCTTC; cdr3_aa: CASSPGQGADGYTF
cdr3_length: 13; clone_size: NA; v_call: TRBV5-1; j_call: TRBJ1-2; d_call: NA; cdr3_nt: TGCGCCAGCAGCTCGGACCGGGCCTATGGCTACACCTTC; cdr3_aa: CASSSDRAYGYTF
cdr3_length: 15; clone_size: NA; v_call: TRBV2; j_call: TRBJ2-5; d_call: TRBD2; cdr3_nt: TGTGCCAGCAGTGAAGTGAGCGGGACGGGAGAGACCCAGTACTTC; cdr3_aa: CASSEVSGTGETQYF
cdr3_length: 15; clone_size: NA; v_call: TRBV18; j_call: TRBJ2-3; d_call: TRBD2; cdr3_nt: TGTGCCAGCTCGACTAGCGGGGGGACCGTGGATACGCAGTATTTT; cdr3_aa: CASSTSGGTVDTQYF
cdr3_length: 16; clone_size: once; v_call: TRBV9; j_call: TRBJ2-1; d_call: TRBD2; cdr3_nt: TGTGCCAGCAGCGTTGCCGGGACTAGCGGGAGTGGGGAGCAGTTCTTC; cdr3_aa: CASSVAGTSGSGEQFF
cdr3_length: 16; clone_size: NA; v_call: TRBV7-3; j_call: TRBJ2-2; d_call: NA; cdr3_nt: TGTGCCAGCAGCTTATTCGCCGGCACGAACACCGGGGAGCTGTTTTTT; cdr3_aa: CASSLFAGTNTGELFF
cdr3_length: 15; clone_size: NA; v_call: TRBV28; j_call: TRBJ1-2; d_call: NA; cdr3_nt: TGTGCCAGCAGGTTGCAGTCCGGCGGGGGGCTTGGCTACACCTTC; cdr3_aa: CASRLQSGGGLGYTF
cdr3_length: 12; clone_size: NA; v_call: TRBV7-2; j_call: TRBJ2-1; d_call: NA; cdr3_nt: TGTGCCAGCAGCTTTCTTCTTTATGAGCAGTTCTTC; cdr3_aa: CASSFLLYEQFF
cdr3_length: 15; clone_size: once; v_call: TRBV6-5; j_call: TRBJ1-5; d_call: TRBD1; cdr3_nt: TGTGCCAGCAGACGACAGGGTGTGGGCAATCAGCCCCAGCATTTT; cdr3_aa: CASRRQGVGNQPQHF
cdr3_length: 13; clone_size: NA; v_call: TRBV28; j_call: TRBJ1-1; d_call: NA; cdr3_nt: TGTGCCAGCAGTTCCGAGGTAGGCACTGAAGCTTTCTTT; cdr3_aa: CASSSEVGTEAFF